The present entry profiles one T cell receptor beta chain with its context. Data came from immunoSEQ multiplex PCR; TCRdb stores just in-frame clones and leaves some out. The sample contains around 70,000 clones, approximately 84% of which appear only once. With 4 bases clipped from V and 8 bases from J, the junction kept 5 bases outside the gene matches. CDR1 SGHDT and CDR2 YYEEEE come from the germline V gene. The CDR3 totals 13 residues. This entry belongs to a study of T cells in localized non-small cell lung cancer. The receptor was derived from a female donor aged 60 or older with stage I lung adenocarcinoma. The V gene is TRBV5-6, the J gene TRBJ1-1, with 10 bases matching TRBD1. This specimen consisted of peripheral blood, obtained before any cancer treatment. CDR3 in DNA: TGTGCCAGCAGCCCTAGGACAGGGGGAGAAGCTTTCTTT. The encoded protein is CASSPRTGGEAFF. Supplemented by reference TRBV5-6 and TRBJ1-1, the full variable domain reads DAGVTQSPTHLIKTRGQQVTLRCSPKSGHDTVSWYQQALGQGPQFIFQYYEEEERQRGNFPDRFSGHQFPNYSSELNVNALLLGDSALYLCASSPRTGGEAFFGQGTRLTVV.